Given below is one T cell receptor beta chain in context. Germline values: CDR1 KGHSH, CDR2 LQKENI. V shed 6 bases and J 2 bases; nucleotides not matched to a gene: 18. The CDR3 runs 19 residues. The entry originates in a study of blood T cell repertoires in COVID-19. Produced via immunoSEQ multiplex PCR; TCRdb's table is partial and in-frame only. Counted here are fewer than 350,000 clones, about 86% occurring once; the ten biggest clones make up over 2.5%. This chain joins TRBV18 and TRBJ2-3; TRBD2 matches at 9 bases. The specimen was peripheral blood. This TCR came from a woman aged 55-75 years with active or convalescent COVID-19. CDR3 in amino acids: CASSPKASGEASNTDTQYF. The CDR3 DNA sequence: TGTGCCAGCTCGCCCAAGGCTAGCGGGGAGGCCTCTAACACAGATACGCAGTATTTT.